This TCR beta chain was obtained from a study of blood T cell repertoires in COVID-19 (dated by TCRdb to 2020 to 2021). Broadly, across the study: Collaborator samples came from the United States, Italy and Spain and covered acute and convalescent phases of COVID-19. The material from the prospective study consisted of cDNA or gDNA derived from T cells, B-cell-depleted T cells, or PBMCs. The dataset comprised deeply sampled blood TCRbeta repertoires from subjects exposed to, actively infected with, or recovered from COVID-19. The repertoires were released in a freely available public database meant as a resource for research on the immune response to SARS-CoV-2. The samples were drawn from the first 160 participants of the ongoing ImmuneRACE study and from 950 to 1,500 subjects provided by 6 global collaborators. Sample metadata almost always included a de-identified subject ID, COVID-19 status, age in years and sex. Where available, HLA class I and class II types were taken from metadata supplied by the sample provider and were not determined by assay-based typing. Broad study findings and their caveats: The amount of clinical and demographic metadata varied by source and participant and was provided uncurated.

One collaborating source in Seattle enrolled patients during active infection and followed them longitudinally through the course of disease. Whole blood was collected in K2EDTA tubes by collaborating institutions according to the institutions' own protocols. Collaborator samples were shipped for TCRbeta analysis as frozen whole blood, isolated PBMCs, or DNA extracted from either sample type. Comment on this clone: This clone's antigen is unknown. No much larger clonotype is one base removed from it; base qualities were not supplied.

TCRbeta CDR3 regions were amplified from genomic DNA by means of the immunoSEQ Assay, a bias-controlled multiplex PCR. The authors processed their data as follows. Nucleated cell counts per sample were estimated from amplification of reference gene primers within the assay. To quantify the absolute abundance of each unique TCRbeta CDR3 rearrangement, sequence reads were collapsed and filtered. For each sample, productive Simpson clonality was calculated as the square root of Simpson's diversity index over productive rearrangements. This immuneACCESS table, as held by TCRdb, lists in-frame sequences with V and J called but not all clones. Of the missing ones, under half trace to an unresolved V gene in checked studies; the others have no known cause. The V and J calls and clone size are taken from that table; D and trimming were inferred from the DNA. This sample comprises 250,000 to 300,000 clones, about 88% of them detected only once. The top ten constitute under 15% of the sample.

Sequenced: peripheral blood. This sequence was found in a woman aged 70-85 years with COVID-19, enrolled during active disease.

CDR3 region: CASSSRVIGGSERGAFF. The nucleotide sequence is given as TGTGCCAGCAGTTCCCGGGTCATAGGGGGAAGTGAGCGAGGAGCTTTCTTT. The rearranged chain carries TRBV2 and TRBJ1-1; a weak D assignment points to TRBD1 (6 bases agree). V gives up 5 bases and J gives up 10 bases, and the segment between their germline ends measures 29 bases. The germline V gene gives CDR1 as SNHLY and CDR2 as FYNNEI. There are 17 amino acids in the CDR3, from cysteine to phenylalanine inclusive. Only CDR3 DNA is held: 51 bases, read in frame from base 1.